Listed here is a single T cell receptor beta chain. The V segment lost 5 bases and the J segment 7 bases; nucleotides outside the gene matches: 4. This CDR3 is 13 amino acids long. Germline values: CDR1 SEHNR, CDR2 FQNEAQ (reference sequence). The entry originates in a study of cytomegalovirus exposure and HLA in healthy donors. The primer mix had 60 Vbeta and 13 Jbeta primers. Sequencing was performed with immunoSEQ multiplex PCR; in TCRdb, only in-frame clones are kept and a portion is missing. In the table there are 150,000 to 180,000 clones, 70% to 80% of which are singletons. The genes are TRBV7-9 and TRBJ2-1, with 8 positions matching TRBD2. Sample: PBMCs. The sequence was collected from a man aged 25 to 40 in good health and CMV-seronegative. CDR3 DNA: TGTGCCAGCAGCCCGGGGGGGGCGAATGAGCAGTTCTTC. It is translated as CASSPGGANEQFF.